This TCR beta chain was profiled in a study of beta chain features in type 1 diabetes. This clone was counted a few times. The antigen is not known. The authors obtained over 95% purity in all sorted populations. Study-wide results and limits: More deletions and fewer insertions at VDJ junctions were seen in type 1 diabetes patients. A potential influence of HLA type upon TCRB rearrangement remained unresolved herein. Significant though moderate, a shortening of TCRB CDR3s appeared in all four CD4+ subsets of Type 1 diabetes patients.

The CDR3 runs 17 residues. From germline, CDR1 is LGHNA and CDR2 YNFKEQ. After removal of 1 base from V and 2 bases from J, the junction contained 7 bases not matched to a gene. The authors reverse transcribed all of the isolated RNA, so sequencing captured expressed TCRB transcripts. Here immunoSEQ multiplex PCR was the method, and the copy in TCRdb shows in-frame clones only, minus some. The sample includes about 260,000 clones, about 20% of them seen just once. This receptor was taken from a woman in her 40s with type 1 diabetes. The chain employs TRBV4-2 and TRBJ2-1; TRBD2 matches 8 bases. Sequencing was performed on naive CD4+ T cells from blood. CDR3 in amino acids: CASSQVLAGPPYNEQFF. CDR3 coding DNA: TGTGCCAGCAGCCAAGTTCTAGCGGGTCCTCCCTACAATGAGCAGTTCTTC.